These T cell receptor beta chains were read from a single sample in a study of OX40 agonist ivuxolimab in advanced cancers. Using immunoSEQ multiplex PCR, the repertoire was profiled, and TCRdb retains in-frame clones only, with some absent. The sample lists approximately 86,000 clones; approximately 91% were seen once. The sample was CD4+ or CD8+ T cells sorted from blood, taken in a trial of the OX40 agonist ivuxolimab. All receptors derive from an adult with an advanced solid tumor such as melanoma, head and neck, liver or kidney cancer. CDR3s include the opening cysteine and the closing phenylalanine or tryptophan. Fields, in order: J gene, V gene, clone size, D gene, CDR3 protein, CDR3 DNA. D genes are given only for firm matches. Rows may omit the clone size; those that give it use once, few, many or a size class.

TRBJ2-2 TRBV5-4 NA NA CASSLGAPGTGELFF TGTGCCAGCAGCTTGGGGGCCCCGGGCACCGGGGAGCTGTTTTTT
TRBJ2-7 TRBV4-3 NA NA CASSQVQGLSYEQYF TGCGCCAGCAGCCAAGTTCAGGGGCTGTCGTACGAGCAGTACTTC
TRBJ2-5 TRBV15 NA TRBD2 CATSRELTSGTGGETQYF TGTGCCACCAGCAGAGAATTGACTAGCGGAACGGGGGGGGAGACCCAGTACTTC
TRBJ2-7 TRBV29-1 NA TRBD2 CSVFLRSVAGLYEQYF TGCAGCGTTTTTCTTCGGAGTGTAGCGGGGCTCTACGAGCAGTACTTC
TRBJ2-4 TRBV5-3 NA TRBD2 CARSATLATKNIQYF TGTGCCAGAAGCGCAACACTAGCGACCAAAAACATTCAGTACTTC
TRBJ2-7 TRBV7-9 NA TRBD2 CASSLSGRRVEQYF TGTGCCAGCAGCTTAAGCGGGAGGAGGGTCGAGCAGTACTTC
TRBJ1-3 TRBV7-2 NA TRBD1 CASSSHSTGAGNTIYF TGTGCCAGCAGCTCGCACTCCACAGGGGCTGGAAACACCATATATTTT
TRBJ2-2 TRBV30 NA NA CASGGLNTGELFF TGTGCTTCCGGTGGCTTAAATACCGGGGAGCTGTTTTTT
TRBJ2-7 TRBV5-1 few NA CASSLGLRRASVYEQYF TGCGCCAGCAGCTTGGGCCTACGACGGGCTAGCGTCTACGAGCAGTACTTC
TRBJ2-3 TRBV6-6 NA NA CASSPGADTQYF TGTGCCAGCAGCCCAGGGGCAGATACGCAGTATTTT
TRBJ2-1 TRBV28 NA NA CASSFGGSYNEQFF TGTGCCAGCAGTTTCGGGGGCTCCTACAATGAGCAGTTCTTC
TRBJ2-1 TRBV5-4 NA NA CASSVALTRVSYNEQFF TGTGCCAGCAGCGTGGCGCTAACTAGAGTGAGCTACAATGAGCAGTTCTTC
TRBJ2-3 TRBV11-2 once TRBD2 CASSFRLAGGPRDTQYF TGTGCCAGCAGCTTTCGACTAGCGGGAGGGCCCCGCGATACGCAGTATTTT
TRBJ2-2 TRBV28 once TRBD1 CASSRRTGAGTGELFF TGTGCCAGCAGTCGCCGCACAGGGGCCGGGACCGGGGAGCTGTTTTTT